Described below is a single TCR beta chain sequence and its context. What it binds is not known. The CDR3 is made up of 14 amino acids. Germline CDR1 and CDR2: LGHNA and YNFKEQ. J was trimmed by 5 bases and V by 4 bases; bases with no gene match: 6. Semi-nested PCR with Nested Universal Primer A followed constant-region reverse priming of full-length variable regions. TCRdb redid the calling of the 5' RACE reads with MiXCR, one entry per CDR3 protein. This sample has some 62,000 distinct CDR3 sequences; about 20% occur once, and the top ten carry 2.5% to 3%. General study findings and limits: Greatest tumor Treg TCR overlap was with tumor naive CD4+ cells. Tumor memory CD4+ T cell TCR gene usage clustered with blood and lymph node memory CD4+ cells and lymph node naive CD4+ cells.

Memory CD4+ T cells were sorted as CD4+CD45RO+CD25- cells. This TCR was recovered from a female donor with breast cancer. The material sequenced was memory CD4+ T cells sorted from a lymph node. Described subset: memory CD4+ T cells, CD4+CD45RO+CD25-. This chain links TRBV4-2 with TRBJ2-7, with 9 bases identical to TRBD2. CDR3: CASSRGGVEDEQYF. CDR3 coding DNA: TGTGCCAGCAGCCGCGGGGGGGTGGAGGACGAGCAGTACTTC.